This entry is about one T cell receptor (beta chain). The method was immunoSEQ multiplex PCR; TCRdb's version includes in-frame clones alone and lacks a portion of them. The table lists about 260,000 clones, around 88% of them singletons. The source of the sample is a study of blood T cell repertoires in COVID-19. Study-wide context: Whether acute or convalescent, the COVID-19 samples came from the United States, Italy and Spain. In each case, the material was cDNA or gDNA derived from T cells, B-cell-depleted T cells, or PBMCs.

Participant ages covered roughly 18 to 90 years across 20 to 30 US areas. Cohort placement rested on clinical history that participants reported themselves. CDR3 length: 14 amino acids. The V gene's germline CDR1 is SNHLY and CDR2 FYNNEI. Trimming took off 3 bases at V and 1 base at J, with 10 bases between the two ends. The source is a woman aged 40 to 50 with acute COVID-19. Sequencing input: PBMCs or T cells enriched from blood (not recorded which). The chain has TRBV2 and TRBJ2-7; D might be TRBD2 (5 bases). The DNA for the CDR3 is TGTGCCAGCAGTGAGCGGGTTGGGTCCTACGAGCAGTACTTC. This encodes CASSERVGSYEQYF.